The clone carrying this T cell receptor (beta chain) was found once. Its antigen remains unidentified. The data originate from a study of a mutant IDH1 vaccine in newly diagnosed glioma. The wider study: The timing of visit V12 was week 35, and that of visit V13 was week 47.

The method was immunoSEQ multiplex PCR; TCRdb's version includes in-frame clones alone and lacks a portion of them. The sample contains 60,000 to 75,000 clones, more than 85% of which appear only once. Germline V gene sequence: CDR1 SGHNT, CDR2 YYREEE (reference sequence). The CDR3 totals 18 residues. The junction had 19 bases not matched to a gene; V was cut back by 9 bases and J by 0 bases. Described time point: week 35, safety follow-up. Doses comprised 300 ug of mutant IDH1 20-mer peptide each, plus topical imiquimod. Patients in the study were vaccinated eight times, receiving shots in weeks 1, 3, 5, 7, 11, 15, 19 and 23.

Sequencing was performed on PBMCs, taken from a glioma patient whose treatment included an IDH1 peptide vaccine. The chain is built from TRBV5-4 and TRBJ2-7; 9 nucleotides match TRBD2. The sequence was collected from a man aged 25-40 years with glioma. The chain's CDR3 is CATHLLGDTSGFSYEQYF. CDR3 bases: TGTGCCACACACCTTTTGGGGGATACTAGCGGGTTCTCCTACGAGCAGTACTTC.